Below, 14 T cell receptor beta chains from the same sample are listed, as sequenced in a study of Ad26.COV2.S vaccination and SARS-CoV-2 variants. Profiling relied on immunoSEQ multiplex PCR, and the TCRdb table lists in-frame clones only, not all of them. The sample records approximately 240,000 clones, around nine tenths being singletons. Treatment noted: 15 to 20 received Ad26.COV2.S at low or high dose, single or two shots; roughly five received placebo; per-sample allocation not given. Specimen acquisition occurred on day 63 following the initial vaccine or placebo injection. The sequences come from peripheral blood, collected in a trial of Ad26.COV2.S vaccine versus placebo. The receptors come from a person between 18 and 60 years old who received the Ad26.COV2.S COVID-19 vaccine or a placebo.

V gene TRBV7-9 combines with J gene TRBJ1-5, with 9 bases identical to TRBD1. V was pared by 1 base and J by 5 bases, with 3 bases of the junction left unmatched. The CDR3 consists of 15 residues. Germline V gives CDR1 SEHNR, CDR2 FQNEAQ (reference sequence). CDR3 sequence (DNA): TGTGCCAGCAGCTTAGGGACAGGGGAGGATCAGCCCCAGCATTTT. Its translation is CASSLGTGEDQPQHF.

In DNA, the CDR3 is TGTGCCAGTCCCGGGGGGATTGAGGATTCACCCCTCCACTTT. Translated: CASPGGIEDSPLHF. This chain links TRBV19 with TRBJ1-6, with D possibly being TRBD1 (5 bases). Trimming pared 8 bases from V and 8 bases from J, leaving 16 bases between. This CDR3 has 14 amino acids. The germline gives CDR1 LNHDA, CDR2 SQIVND (reference sequence).

The chain employs TRBV21-1 and TRBJ1-1; the DNA was not compared with TRBD1, the D call given in the table. TRBV21-1 corresponds to a pseudogene. This CDR3 comprises 14 residues. The CDR3: CASSLQGTNTEAFF. The CDR3 DNA follows: TGTGCCAGCAGCTTACAGGGTACGAACACTGAAGCTTTCTTT.

There are a few counts of this clone. The V call is TRBV6-4, the J call TRBJ2-7; 13 bases fit TRBD2. After removal of 6 bases from V and 1 base from J, the junction contained 3 bases not matched to a gene. Per germline, CDR1 MRHNA and CDR2 SNTAGT. The CDR3 has 15 residues. CDR3 DNA sequence: TGTGCCAGCAGAGGGACTAGCGGGGAGTCCTACGAGCAGTACTTC. Translated: CASRGTSGESYEQYF.

The CDR3: CASSQVVLNQETQYF. The CDR3 nucleotides read TGTGCCAGCAGCCAAGTAGTACTCAACCAAGAGACCCAGTACTTC. The chain links TRBV3-1 (or the pseudogene TRBV3-2) to TRBJ2-5; D unresolved. CDR3 size: 15 residues. Germline V CDR1 and CDR2: LGHDT, YNNKEL (reference sequence). The V gene lost 1 base and the J gene lost 0 bases, with 9 bases spanning the gap.

The chain has TRBV19 and TRBJ1-6, with 10 bases that match TRBD1. This CDR3 is 16 amino acids long. V lost 3 bases to trimming and J lost 6 bases; unmatched junction nucleotides: 5. The germline gives CDR1 LNHDA, CDR2 SQIVND (reference sequence). CDR3 protein: CASSIDRGRFNSPLHF. The CDR3 DNA follows: TGTGCCAGTAGTATTGACAGGGGGCGATTTAATTCACCCCTCCACTTT.

J is TRBJ1-1 and V is TRBV18; 7 bases fit TRBD1. V trimming: 3 bases; J trimming: 0 bases; junction bases outside the gene matches: 7. This CDR3 is 16 amino acids long. Germline V gene lookup returns CDR1 KGHSH and CDR2 LQKENI. Here the CDR3 DNA reads TGTGCCAGCTCACCGGCGGCTGGGACAGTGAACACTGAAGCTTTCTTT. Protein sequence: CASSPAAGTVNTEAFF.

The rearrangement links TRBV6-2 or TRBV6-3 to TRBJ2-7; 7 bases fit TRBD1. CDR1 is MNHEY, CDR2 SVGEGT, per germline. The CDR3 length is 15 residues. Unmatched junction bases numbered 4, after V lost 2 bases and J lost 0 bases. CDR3 protein: CASSYRQGVSYEQYF. In DNA form, the CDR3 reads TGTGCCAGCAGTTACAGGCAGGGGGTCTCCTACGAGCAGTACTTC.

The CDR3 region is CASSSRDRTQDTQYF. CDR3 nucleotides: TGTGCCAGCAGTTCCCGGGACAGAACCCAAGATACGCAGTATTTT. The chain recombines TRBV27 with TRBJ2-3, with TRBD1 matching over 7 bases. CDR1 and CDR2 from the germline V gene are MNHEY and SMNVEV (reference sequence). The CDR3 covers 15 residues. Trimming removed 4 bases from V and 5 bases from J; junction bases left unmatched: 9.

This chain uses TRBV15 with TRBJ2-3; tentative D call: TRBD1 (6 bases). V was trimmed by 1 base and J by 2 bases, leaving 13 bases between them. The length of the CDR3 is 16 residues. CDR1 LNHNV and CDR2 YYDKDF come from the germline V gene (reference sequence). CDR3 nucleotides: TGTGCCACCAGCAGAGGGAGAAGGACAGCCACAGATACGCAGTATTTT. Encoded protein: CATSRGRRTATDTQYF.

This clone was observed a few times. The chain employs TRBV5-4 and TRBJ1-2; 7 positions match TRBD1. The CDR3 contains 15 residues. The trim removed 0 bases at V and 8 bases at J, leaving 10 bases unmatched. Germline V gives CDR1 SGHNT, CDR2 YYREEE (reference sequence). In DNA form, the CDR3 reads TGTGCCAGCAGCTTGGCCCCAGAGGGGGCTAAGGGCTACACCTTC. This translates into CASSLAPEGAKGYTF.

The chain has TRBV7-3 and TRBJ2-2; D is unresolved. In germline, CDR1 is SGHTA, CDR2 FQGTGA. Trimming cost V 1 base and J 6 bases, with 9 bases left between them. This CDR3 spans 14 amino acids. CDR3 residues: CASSLMARAGELFF. The CDR3 nucleotides are TGTGCCAGCAGCTTAATGGCAAGGGCCGGGGAGCTGTTTTTT.

The rearrangement uses TRBV11-2 and TRBJ2-3, with a possible D match to TRBD1 (7 bases). The germline V and J ends were trimmed by 1 base and 6 bases, with 14 bases remaining between them. The germline CDR1 and CDR2 sequences are SGHAT and FQNNGV. The CDR3 loop spans 15 amino acids. The CDR3 here is CASSLVESGGDTQYF. For the CDR3, the DNA is TGTGCCAGCAGCTTAGTGGAATCAGGGGGGGATACGCAGTATTTT. Supplemented by reference TRBV11-2 and TRBJ2-3, the full variable domain reads EAGVAQSPRYKIIEKRQSVAFWCNPISGHATLYWYQQILGQGPKLLIQFQNNGVVDDSQLPKDRFSAERLKGVDSTLKIQPAKLEDSAVYLCASSLVESGGDTQYFGPGTRLTVL.

V is TRBV6-2 or TRBV6-3 and J is TRBJ2-1; D unresolved. Trimming removed 2 bases from V and 3 bases from J, with 8 bases in between. Germline CDR1 and CDR2: MNHEY and SVGEGT. This CDR3 spans 14 amino acids. CDR3 DNA sequence: TGTGCCAGCAGTTACGTTCCAGACTACAATGAGCAGTTCTTC. This translates into CASSYVPDYNEQFF.